Shown below are 8 T cell receptor beta chains from a single sample sequenced in a study of shared clonotypes between healthy human individuals. Clones were sequenced by immunoSEQ multiplex PCR, and TCRdb holds only the in-frame ones, with some missing. The sample carries around 500,000 clones, 70% to 85% recorded once. The sample comprised PBMCs. Receptors were obtained from a middle-aged woman in good health. Some clones in this sample may be carry-over from other donors' samples.

The chain links TRBV7-2 to TRBJ2-3, with TRBD2 identical over 15 bases. Germline V lookup: CDR1 SGHTA, CDR2 FQGNSA. The CDR3 runs 19 residues. Trimming removed 0 bases from V and 1 base from J; junction bases left unmatched: 5. CDR3 region: CASSLAGLAGGGGTDTQYF. The CDR3 nucleotides read TGTGCCAGCAGCTTAGCGGGACTAGCGGGGGGCGGTGGCACAGATACGCAGTATTTT.

The chain couples TRBV14 to TRBJ2-7; 8 positions match TRBD2. The CDR3 is 12 residues long. The germline CDR1 and CDR2 sequences are SGHDN and FVKESK. Germline trimming cut 1 base from V and 11 bases from J; bases unmatched to any gene: 4. The CDR3 bases are TGTGCCAGCAGCCAAGGGGTTAGCGGGAAGTACTTC. As protein: CASSQGVSGKYF. Based on the CDR3 plus reference TRBV14 and TRBJ2-7, the full variable domain is EAGVTQFPSHSVIEKGQTVTLRCDPISGHDNLYWYRRVMGKEIKFLLHFVKESKQDESGMPNNRFLAERTGGTYSTLKVQPAELEDSGVYFCASSQGVSGKYFGPGTRLTVT.

Only one count was recorded for this clone. The V and J genes are TRBV7-9 and TRBJ2-1; tentative D call: TRBD1 (6 bases). The CDR3 contains 12 residues. From germline, CDR1 is SEHNR and CDR2 FQNEAQ (reference sequence). V lost 7 bases to trimming and J lost 8 bases, with 12 bases between them. CDR3 loop: CASKSGGDEQFF. The DNA of the CDR3 is TGTGCCAGCAAAAGTGGGGGCGATGAGCAGTTCTTC.

This rearrangement joins TRBV5-1 to TRBJ1-4, with D possibly TRBD1 on 6 matching bases. Germline CDR1 is SGHRS and CDR2 is YFSETQ. This CDR3 comprises 15 residues. V lost 0 bases to trimming and J lost 8 bases, with 14 bases between them. The CDR3 region is CASSLVTGMEEKLFF. The DNA for the CDR3 is TGCGCCAGCAGCTTGGTTACAGGGATGGAGGAAAAACTGTTTTTT.

The J gene is TRBJ1-1, the V gene TRBV9; 7 nucleotides match TRBD1. Germline V gene lookup returns CDR1 SGDLS and CDR2 YYNGEE. V shed 4 bases, J shed 1 base, and the junction held 7 bases outside the gene matches. The CDR3 length is 15 residues. The DNA of the CDR3 is TGTGCCAGCAGCCCCTGGACAGGAAGGAACACTGAAGCTTTCTTT. It codes for CASSPWTGRNTEAFF.

The chain carries TRBV25-1 and TRBJ2-5, with D uncertain. This CDR3 is built from 12 residues. The germline V and J ends were trimmed by 6 bases and 5 bases, with 10 bases remaining between them. CDR1 and CDR2 (germline): MGHDK, SYGVNS. The CDR3 loop is CASRGVGETQYF. CDR3 nucleotide sequence: TGTGCCAGCAGAGGAGTAGGGGAGACCCAGTACTTC.

The chain carries TRBV25-1 and TRBJ2-3; 13 nucleotides agree with TRBD2. The V gene end was trimmed by 5 bases and the J gene end by 2 bases; junction bases not matched to a gene: 4. Germline CDR1 and CDR2: MGHDK and SYGVNS. The CDR3 is 16 residues long. The CDR3, as DNA: TGTGCCAGCAGTCGCGGACTAGCGGGGGCCACAGATACGCAGTATTTT. Translation: CASSRGLAGATDTQYF.

V usage is TRBV19 and J usage is TRBJ1-1, with 9 bases lining up with TRBD1. Germline V gene sequence: CDR1 LNHDA, CDR2 SQIVND (reference sequence). The CDR3 consists of 15 residues. After removal of 4 bases from V and 3 bases from J, the junction contained 6 bases not matched to a gene. In nucleotides, the CDR3 is TGTGCCAGTAGTAACTTTGGGACAGGGTACACTGAAGCTTTCTTT. This sequence encodes CASSNFGTGYTEAFF.